This T cell receptor beta chain was obtained from a study of Ad26.COV2.S vaccination and SARS-CoV-2 variants. The CDR3 runs to 15 residues. CDR1 LNHNV and CDR2 YYDKDF come from the germline V gene (reference sequence). Trimming took off 0 bases at V and 4 bases at J, with 12 bases between the two ends. Study outcomes and limitations: Reported findings describe substantial breadth in spike-specific CD8+ and CD4+ T cell responses following vaccination.

Here immunoSEQ multiplex PCR was the method, and the copy in TCRdb shows in-frame clones only, minus some. This sample has more than 300,000 clones, with roughly nine tenths found just once. Comment on this clone: Its target is not known.

Indicated treatment: roughly 19 received Ad26.COV2.S at low or high dose, single or two shots; 5 received placebo; per-sample allocation not given. Collection of samples fell on day 63 after the first vaccine or placebo injection. This receptor was obtained from a person aged 18-60 years who received the Ad26.COV2.S COVID-19 vaccine or a placebo. The sample here was peripheral blood, taken in a trial of Ad26.COV2.S vaccine versus placebo. The rearrangement joins TRBV15 to TRBJ1-1; no firm D call. The CDR3 region has the DNA TGTGCCACCAGCAGAGATCAGAAAGGCGGCACTGAAGCTTTCTTT. It translates to CATSRDQKGGTEAFF.